This is a list of T cell receptor beta chains from one sample in a study of CD8 T cells in ankylosing spondylitis. TCRdb reprocessed the 5' RACE reads with MiXCR, giving one entry per CDR3 protein. The sample shows over 110,000 distinct CDR3 sequences, 7% to 10% of them seen only once. The source material was synovial fluid, either unsorted or a sorted T cell fraction (not recorded which). These receptors were taken from a male donor with ankylosing spondylitis. Each CDR3 is given with its conserved first and last residue. D genes are given only for firm matches. The size entry is marked missing in some rows and otherwise reads once, few, many or a size class.

clone_size j_call d_call v_call cdr3_aa cdr3_nt
NA TRBJ2-7 NA TRBV12-3/TRBV12-4 CASRDQGSYEQYF TGTGCCAGCAGGGACCAGGGCTCCTACGAGCAGTACTTC
many TRBJ2-1 NA TRBV20-1 CSVGSGTNDNEQFF TGCAGTGTCGGTTCCGGGACCAACGACAATGAGCAGTTCTTC
NA TRBJ2-7 TRBD2 TRBV10-2 CASTVARAGETEQYF TGCGCCAGCACCGTGGCCCGGGCGGGAGAGACCGAGCAGTACTTC
many TRBJ2-2 TRBD1 TRBV4-1 CASSQLDRESGELFF TGCGCCAGCAGCCAACTGGACAGGGAGTCCGGGGAGCTGTTTTTT
NA TRBJ2-7 TRBD1 TRBV4-2 CASSQEAGQDSYEQYF TGTGCCAGCAGCCAAGAGGCGGGACAGGACTCCTACGAGCAGTACTTC
few TRBJ2-7 NA TRBV18 CASSPEGGYEQYF TGTGCCAGCTCACCTGAGGGAGGTTACGAGCAGTACTTC
NA TRBJ1-1 TRBD1 TRBV6-1 CASRLHRTGTAEAFF TGTGCCAGCAGACTCCACCGGACAGGGACCGCTGAAGCTTTCTTT
NA TRBJ2-2 NA TRBV3-1 CASSHRGNTGELFF TGTGCCAGCAGCCACAGGGGTAACACCGGGGAGCTGTTTTTT
many TRBJ2-7 TRBD1 TRBV28 CASSLGTGGRSSYEQYF TGTGCCAGCAGTTTGGGGACAGGGGGTAGGAGCTCCTACGAGCAGTACTTC
NA TRBJ2-5 TRBD1 TRBV6-1 CASSRQGLGWETQYF TGTGCCAGCAGTAGACAGGGGTTGGGGTGGGAGACCCAGTACTTC
few TRBJ1-1 NA TRBV7-2 CASSTQGGTEAFF TGTGCCAGCAGCACCCAGGGTGGCACTGAAGCTTTCTTT
many TRBJ1-2 NA TRBV24-1 CATSDGYGNPYGYTF TGTGCCACCAGTGATGGTTACGGCAACCCCTATGGCTACACCTTC
many TRBJ2-3 NA TRBV7-2 CASSRDAGTQYF TGTGCCAGCAGCAGGGATGCGGGTACGCAGTATTTT
few TRBJ1-6 TRBD1 TRBV3-1 CASSRTGKSPLHF TGTGCCAGCAGCCGGACAGGGAAGTCACCCCTCCACTTT
many TRBJ2-3 TRBD2 TRBV29-1 CSVRTSGGPDTQYF TGCAGCGTTCGGACTAGCGGGGGTCCAGATACGCAGTATTTT
NA TRBJ2-6 NA TRBV6-5 CASSFSGTFTNVLTF TGTGCCAGCAGTTTTTCCGGGACATTTACCAACGTCCTGACTTTC
NA TRBJ2-7 TRBD1 TRBV6-2/TRBV6-3 CASRNQRPGTGSYEQYF TGTGCCAGCAGGAATCAGAGGCCCGGGACAGGATCCTACGAGCAGTACTTC
many TRBJ1-5 NA TRBV20-1 CSASPSNQPQHF TGCAGTGCTAGTCCTAGCAATCAGCCCCAGCATTTT
few TRBJ1-6 NA TRBV4-2 CASSQDLLTTAVNSPLHF TGTGCCAGCAGCCAAGATCTTCTGACGACAGCCGTAAATTCACCCCTCCACTTT
NA TRBJ2-2 NA TRBV3-1 CASSPSANTGELFF TGTGCCAGCAGCCCGAGCGCAAACACCGGGGAGCTGTTTTTT
many TRBJ1-2 NA TRBV12-3/TRBV12-4 CASRGRGESYGYTF TGTGCCAGCAGGGGCAGGGGAGAGAGCTATGGCTACACCTTC
NA TRBJ2-7 NA TRBV20-1 CSASYRAPKEQYF TGCAGTGCTAGTTACCGGGCCCCCAAGGAGCAGTACTTC
NA TRBJ2-7 NA TRBV3-1 CASSQEKGLVVAAPSEQYF TGTGCCAGCAGCCAAGAAAAGGGCTTAGTCGTAGCGGCCCCCTCTGAGCAGTACTTC
few TRBJ2-7 TRBD1 TRBV3-1 CASSATGGGGEQYF TGTGCCAGCAGCGCAACAGGGGGCGGAGGGGAGCAGTACTTC
NA TRBJ2-6 NA TRBV29-1 CSASWSGANVLTF TGCAGCGCGTCGTGGTCTGGGGCCAACGTCCTGACTTTC
NA TRBJ2-5 TRBD2 TRBV3-1 CASSPGLEETQYF TGTGCCAGCAGCCCGGGACTAGAAGAGACCCAGTACTTC
NA TRBJ1-1 NA TRBV3-1 CASSQASRGTTEAFF TGTGCCAGCAGCCAAGCGTCGAGGGGGACCACTGAAGCTTTCTTT
many TRBJ2-2 NA TRBV27 CASSRSGLNTGELFF TGTGCCAGCAGTCGATCGGGACTCAACACCGGGGAGCTGTTTTTT
many TRBJ2-5 NA TRBV7-6 CASSLGTGGGQETQYF TGTGCCAGCAGCTTAGGAACCGGGGGTGGCCAAGAGACCCAGTACTTC
many TRBJ2-5 NA TRBV24-1 CATSDPLYQETQYF TGTGCCACCAGTGATCCTTTGTACCAAGAGACCCAGTACTTC
NA TRBJ1-1 TRBD1 TRBV20-1 CSARDRGIPEAFF TGCAGTGCGCGGGACAGGGGAATCCCTGAAGCTTTCTTT
NA TRBJ1-1 TRBD1 TRBV2 CASRGDRVSEAFF TGTGCCAGCAGGGGGGACAGGGTATCTGAAGCTTTCTTT
many TRBJ2-3 NA TRBV19 CASRLRDPTDTQYF TGTGCCAGTAGGTTGCGGGATCCCACAGATACGCAGTATTTT
NA TRBJ1-5 TRBD1 TRBV7-2 CASSSRTGSNQPQHF TGTGCCAGCAGCTCGAGGACAGGGAGCAATCAGCCCCAGCATTTT
few TRBJ1-4 NA TRBV5-5 CASSLRFLNEKLFF TGTGCCAGCAGCTTAAGGTTCCTTAATGAAAAACTGTTTTTT
many TRBJ1-1 NA TRBV20-1 CSGRSITEAFF TGCAGTGGTCGGTCGATCACTGAAGCTTTCTTT
many TRBJ2-7 NA TRBV27 CASSPSRARAYEQYF TGTGCCAGCAGCCCTAGTAGGGCTCGGGCCTACGAGCAGTACTTC
NA TRBJ1-5 NA TRBV3-1 CASSPQPDQPQHF TGTGCCAGCAGCCCTCAGCCGGATCAGCCCCAGCATTTT
NA TRBJ2-5 TRBD2 TRBV5-1 CASSPTSGGALETQYF TGCGCCAGCAGTCCCACTAGCGGGGGGGCCTTGGAGACCCAGTACTTC
NA TRBJ2-3 TRBD1 TRBV7-2 CASSLEQGADTQYF TGTGCCAGCAGCTTAGAACAGGGGGCAGATACGCAGTATTTT
NA TRBJ2-2 TRBD2 TRBV28 CASSLRLDSGGNTGELFF TGTGCCAGCAGTTTAAGACTAGATAGCGGGGGGAACACCGGGGAGCTGTTTTTT
few TRBJ2-5 NA TRBV4-1 CASSLASEAWGTQYF TGCGCCAGCAGCCTGGCTAGTGAGGCGTGGGGGACCCAGTACTTC
NA TRBJ2-7 NA TRBV7-9 CASSLDPLTYEQYF TGTGCCAGCAGCTTAGATCCCCTTACCTACGAGCAGTACTTC
NA TRBJ1-1 TRBD1 TRBV4-2 CASSRGDRGTDTEAFF TGTGCCAGCAGCCGCGGAGACAGGGGAACCGACACTGAAGCTTTCTTT
NA TRBJ2-7 TRBD1 TRBV2 CASNRQGRNEQYF TGTGCCAGCAATAGACAGGGAAGGAACGAGCAGTACTTC
many TRBJ2-1 TRBD2 TRBV4-3 CASSQLAGGSVNEQFF TGCGCCAGCAGCCAACTAGCGGGAGGTTCGGTCAATGAGCAGTTCTTC
NA TRBJ2-2 NA TRBV5-1 CASNYGAGGELFF TGCGCCAGCAATTACGGGGCAGGCGGGGAGCTGTTTTTT
many TRBJ2-1 NA TRBV5-1 CASSSTGDSYNEQFF TGCGCCAGCAGCTCGACAGGCGACTCCTACAATGAGCAGTTCTTC
NA TRBJ1-1 NA TRBV5-6 CASSLDAGLNTEAFF TGTGCCAGCAGCTTGGATGCGGGACTGAACACTGAAGCTTTCTTT
many TRBJ2-3 NA TRBV20-1 CSARDWGARGRIGTDTQYF TGCAGTGCTAGAGATTGGGGCGCCCGAGGGAGAATTGGCACAGATACGCAGTATTTT
many TRBJ1-3 TRBD1 TRBV12-3/TRBV12-4 CASGQAGNTIYF TGTGCCTCGGGACAGGCAGGAAACACCATATATTTT
NA TRBJ2-7 NA TRBV5-5 CASGPERLSYEQYF TGTGCCAGCGGCCCTGAACGCCTCTCCTACGAGCAGTACTTC
NA TRBJ2-1 TRBD2 TRBV7-3 CASSPGLAGGGYNEQFF TGTGCCAGCAGCCCAGGACTAGCGGGGGGAGGCTACAATGAGCAGTTCTTC
NA TRBJ2-6 NA TRBV5-1 CASSLGISGANVLTF TGCGCCAGCAGCTTGGGAATTTCTGGGGCCAACGTCCTGACTTTC
many TRBJ1-5 NA TRBV27 CASKRGLASNQPQHF TGTGCCAGCAAACGGGGGCTGGCTAGCAATCAGCCCCAGCATTTT
NA TRBJ1-5 NA TRBV6-2/TRBV6-3 CASSYWSGNQPQHF TGTGCCAGCAGTTACTGGTCGGGAAATCAGCCCCAGCATTTT
once TRBJ2-3 NA TRBV5-4 CASSFGGSGTDTQYF TGTGCCAGCAGCTTTGGGGGAAGCGGCACAGATACGCAGTATTTT
many TRBJ1-2 TRBD1 TRBV20-1 CSAIDRGGGYTF TGCAGTGCTATAGACAGGGGTGGTGGCTACACCTTC
few TRBJ2-2 TRBD1 TRBV4-3 CASSQGGRGGGLAAGELFF TGCGCCAGCAGCCAAGGAGGGAGAGGGGGCGGGTTGGCGGCCGGGGAGCTGTTTTTT